The 15 T cell receptor beta chains reported below all come from one sample, sequenced in a study of shared clonotypes between healthy human individuals (dated by TCRdb to 2018 to 2021). The method behind the library was the immunoSEQ multiplex PCR assay. TCRdb provides this immuneACCESS table in a form limited to in-frame rearrangements. Some clones are lacking; in checked studies, under half of them reflect an unresolved V gene, and why the rest are absent is not known. This sample comprises 600,000 to 800,000 clones, approximately 72% of them detected only once. Of the sample, roughly 1.8% is held by the ten largest clones. The sequenced material came from memory CD4+ T cells sorted from blood. The cell subset or site label, read with the paper, signifies: CD45RA-negative fraction. These receptors all come from a woman between 25 and 40 years old in good health.

V gene TRBV29-1 combines with J gene TRBJ2-1; D unresolved. The CDR3 runs to 15 residues. V was pared by 3 bases and J by 2 bases, with 14 bases between. Germline V gene lookup returns CDR1 SQVTM and CDR2 ANQGSEA. The CDR3 loop is CSVERQGSPYNEQFF. The CDR3 DNA follows: TGCAGCGTTGAGAGGCAAGGGTCCCCCTACAATGAGCAGTTCTTC.

The V call is TRBV28, the J call TRBJ1-5, with D possibly TRBD1 on 6 matching bases. The CDR3 sequence is 16 residues long. Trimming shortened V by 6 bases and J by 0 bases, and 15 bases separated the two germline ends. Looked up from germline, CDR1 is MDHEN and CDR2 is SYDVKM. The CDR3 DNA reads TGTGCCAGCAGCAGTGGACAGTCCTATAGCAATCAGCCCCAGCATTTT. Its translation: CASSSGQSYSNQPQHF.

This clone was seen a single time. The CDR3 DNA sequence: TGTGCCAGCACCCGGGGGACGGATGAAAAACTGTTTTTT. Translating gives CASTRGTDEKLFF. The V call is TRBV7-9, the J call TRBJ1-4; D may be TRBD1 (5 bases). The CDR3 runs 13 residues. Trimming removed 7 bases from V and 6 bases from J, with 12 bases in between. The germline CDR1 and CDR2 sequences are SEHNR and FQNEAQ (reference sequence).

V usage is TRBV7-3 and J usage is TRBJ2-1, with D possibly being TRBD1 or TRBD2 (6 bases each). Germline CDR1 reads SGHTA; CDR2 reads FQGTGA. V was shortened by 5 bases and J by 8 bases, with 13 bases between the two germline ends. The CDR3 spans 13 residues. DNA for the CDR3: TGTGCCAGCAGCCGATCAGGGGAGGATGAGCAGTTCTTC. It translates to CASSRSGEDEQFF.

This chain joins TRBV5-1 and TRBJ2-7, with 12 bases identical to TRBD2. The CDR3 loop spans 16 amino acids. Germline V lookup: CDR1 SGHRS, CDR2 YFSETQ. V was pared by 0 bases and J by 5 bases, with 6 bases of the junction left unmatched. The CDR3 loop is CASSLELAGGPHEQYF. CDR3 sequence (DNA): TGCGCCAGCAGCTTGGAGCTAGCGGGAGGGCCGCACGAGCAGTACTTC.

In this sample, this clone turned up a few times. This chain links TRBV19 with TRBJ1-2; D is unclear. The CDR3 extends over 14 amino acids. The V and J ends lost 0 bases and 8 bases respectively, with 13 bases between them. Germline CDR1 reads LNHDA; CDR2 reads SQIVND (reference sequence). The CDR3 DNA is TGTGCCAGTAGTATAGAGGGCACCCGCTGGGGCTACACCTTC. Translated: CASSIEGTRWGYTF.

The chain has TRBV2 and TRBJ2-1; 11 positions match TRBD2. The CDR3 is made up of 13 amino acids. V dropped 8 bases and J dropped 9; count of bases not matched to a gene: 6. CDR1 is SNHLY, CDR2 FYNNEI, per germline. CDR3 loop: CASRLAGGGEQFF. For the CDR3, the DNA is TGTGCCAGCCGGCTAGCGGGAGGCGGTGAGCAGTTCTTC.

A remark on this clone: Within the sample, other DNA sequences also encode this same CDR3. The chain has TRBV10-3 and TRBJ1-4; 7 bases are a match to TRBD1. V was pared by 4 bases and J by 8 bases, with 4 bases of the junction left unmatched. Germline-derived CDR1 and CDR2 are ENHRY and SYGVKD. This CDR3 has 13 residues. CDR3 nucleotide sequence: TGTGCCATCAGTGTAGGGGGCTCGGAAAAACTGTTTTTT. Protein sequence: CAISVGGSEKLFF.

In regard to this clone: The identical CDR3 is also encoded by other nucleotide sequences in the sample. J is TRBJ2-3 and V is TRBV9, with D perhaps TRBD2 (6 bases). The CDR3 sequence is 14 residues long. Per the germline V gene, CDR1 is SGDLS and CDR2 is YYNGEE. V was pared by 0 bases and J by 4 bases, with 9 bases between. The CDR3 reads CASSVGGGSDTQYF. CDR3 nucleotide sequence: TGTGCCAGCAGCGTAGGTGGGGGGTCAGATACGCAGTATTTT. The full variable domain, its missing parts supplied by reference TRBV9 and TRBJ2-3, is DSGVTQTPKHLITATGQRVTLRCSPRSGDLSVYWYQQSLDQGLQFLIQYYNGEERAKGNILERFSAQQFPDLHSELNLSSLELGDSALYFCASSVGGGSDTQYFGPGTRLTVL.

The chain employs TRBV6-1 and TRBJ2-1; D remains ambiguous. The CDR3 sequence is 15 residues long. The V end was cut by 2 bases, the J end by 0 bases, with 8 bases between. From germline, CDR1 is MNHNS and CDR2 SASEGT. CDR3 DNA: TGTGCCAGCAGTGAAATTGGTAACTCCTACAATGAGCAGTTCTTC. Protein product: CASSEIGNSYNEQFF.

This clone has a count of ten or more. V is TRBV7-9 and J is TRBJ1-5; D call uncertain. This CDR3 comprises 12 residues. Germline CDR1 reads SEHNR; CDR2 reads FQNEAQ (reference sequence). Trimming shortened V by 5 bases and J by 1 base, and 3 bases separated the two germline ends. This CDR3 reads CASSVSNQPQHF. The CDR3 DNA sequence: TGTGCCAGCAGCGTAAGCAATCAGCCCCAGCATTTT.

This chain links TRBV28 with TRBJ2-5, with 10 bases lining up with TRBD2. The V segment lost 11 bases and the J segment 5 bases; nucleotides outside the gene matches: 11. Germline lookup yields CDR1 MDHEN and CDR2 SYDVKM. The CDR3 has 14 amino acids. The CDR3: CAVSGRPRVETQYF. The DNA for the CDR3 is TGTGCCGTTAGCGGGAGGCCCCGGGTCGAGACCCAGTACTTC. Full variable domain (missing parts from reference TRBV28 and TRBJ2-5): DVKVTQSSRYLVKRTGEKVFLECVQDMDHENMFWYRQDPGLGLRLIYFSYDVKMKEKGDIPEGYSVSREKKERFSLILESASTNQTSMYLCAVSGRPRVETQYFGPGTRLLVL.

In DNA, the CDR3 is TGTGCCAGTACCGGGACTAGGCGCGGAAACACCATATATTTT. The encoded protein is CASTGTRRGNTIYF. V usage is TRBV19 and J usage is TRBJ1-3, with D perhaps TRBD1 (5 bases). CDR3 length equals 14 residues. Trimming stripped 7 bases from V and 4 bases from J, with 14 bases between. Per the germline V gene, CDR1 is LNHDA and CDR2 is SQIVND (reference sequence).

V and J are TRBV4-2 and TRBJ2-1; 8 bases agree with TRBD2. This CDR3 comprises 16 residues. V was pared by 4 bases and J by 1 base, with 6 bases of the junction left unmatched. The germline V gene encodes CDR1 LGHNA and CDR2 YNFKEQ. The CDR3 is CASSPRGGVSYNEQFF. The CDR3 DNA is TGTGCCAGCAGCCCTCGGGGGGGGGTTTCCTACAATGAGCAGTTCTTC.

The chain couples TRBV18 to TRBJ2-7; 12 bases map to TRBD2. The germline gives CDR1 KGHSH, CDR2 LQKENI. Trimming at V came to 3 bases and at J to 4 bases, leaving 4 bases not matched to a gene. This CDR3 contains 15 residues. The CDR3, as DNA: TGTGCCAGCTCACCGGGACTAGCGGGTCTTTACGAGCAGTACTTC. The encoded protein is CASSPGLAGLYEQYF.